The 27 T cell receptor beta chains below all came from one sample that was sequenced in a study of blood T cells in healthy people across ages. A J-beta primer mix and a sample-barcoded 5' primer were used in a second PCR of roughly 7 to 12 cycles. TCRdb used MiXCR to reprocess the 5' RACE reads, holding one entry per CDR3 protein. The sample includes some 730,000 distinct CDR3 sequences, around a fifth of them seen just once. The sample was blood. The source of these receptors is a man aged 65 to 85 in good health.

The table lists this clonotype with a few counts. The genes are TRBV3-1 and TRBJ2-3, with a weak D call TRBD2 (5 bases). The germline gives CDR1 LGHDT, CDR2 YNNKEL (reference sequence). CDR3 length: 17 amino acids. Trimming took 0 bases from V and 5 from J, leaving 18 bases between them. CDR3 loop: CASSQEVWGVGVDTQYF. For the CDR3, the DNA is TGTGCCAGCAGCCAAGAGGTTTGGGGAGTTGGAGTAGATACGCAGTATTTT.

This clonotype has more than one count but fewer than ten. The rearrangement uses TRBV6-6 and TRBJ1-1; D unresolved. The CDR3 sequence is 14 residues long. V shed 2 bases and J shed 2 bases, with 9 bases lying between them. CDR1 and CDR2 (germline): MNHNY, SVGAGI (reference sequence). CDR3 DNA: TGTGCCAGCAGTTACGAAAGGGTTAACACTGAAGCTTTCTTT. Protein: CASSYERVNTEAFF.

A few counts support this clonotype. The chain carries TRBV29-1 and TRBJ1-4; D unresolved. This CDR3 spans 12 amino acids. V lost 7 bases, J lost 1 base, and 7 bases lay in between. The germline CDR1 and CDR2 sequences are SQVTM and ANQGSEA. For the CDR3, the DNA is TGCAGCGCTGGGATAACTAATGAAAAACTGTTTTTT. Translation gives CSAGITNEKLFF.

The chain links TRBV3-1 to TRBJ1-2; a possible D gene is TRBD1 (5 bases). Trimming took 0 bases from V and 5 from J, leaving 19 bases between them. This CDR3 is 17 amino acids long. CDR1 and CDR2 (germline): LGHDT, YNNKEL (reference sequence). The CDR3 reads CASSQDTWGDSYYGYTF. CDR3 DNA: TGTGCCAGCAGCCAAGATACTTGGGGCGACAGCTATTATGGCTACACCTTC.

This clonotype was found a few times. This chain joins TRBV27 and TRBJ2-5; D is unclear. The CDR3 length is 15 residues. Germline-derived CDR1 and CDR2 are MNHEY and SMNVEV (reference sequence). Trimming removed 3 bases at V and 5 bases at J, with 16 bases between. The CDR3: CASSFHQSGRETQYF. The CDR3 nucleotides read TGTGCCAGCAGTTTCCACCAAAGTGGTAGGGAGACCCAGTACTTC.

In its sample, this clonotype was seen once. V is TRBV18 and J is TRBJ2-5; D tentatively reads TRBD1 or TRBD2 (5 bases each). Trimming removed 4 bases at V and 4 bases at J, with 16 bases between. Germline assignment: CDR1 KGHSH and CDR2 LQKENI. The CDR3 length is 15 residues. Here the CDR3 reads CASSQPGPGRETQYF. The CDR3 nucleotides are TGTGCCAGCTCACAACCGGGACCTGGGAGAGAGACCCAGTACTTC.

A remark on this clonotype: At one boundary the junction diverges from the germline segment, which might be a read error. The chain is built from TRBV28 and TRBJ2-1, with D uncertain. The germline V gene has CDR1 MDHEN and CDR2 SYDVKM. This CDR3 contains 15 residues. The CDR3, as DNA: TGTGTCAGCAACCCTAGTGGTGGCTCCTACAATGAGCAGTTCTTC. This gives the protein CVSNPSGGSYNEQFF.

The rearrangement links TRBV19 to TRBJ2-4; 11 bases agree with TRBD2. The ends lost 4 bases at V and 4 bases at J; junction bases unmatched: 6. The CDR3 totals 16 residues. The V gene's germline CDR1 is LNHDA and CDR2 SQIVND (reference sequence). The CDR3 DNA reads TGTGCCAGTAGTAGACTAGCGGGATCGGTGAAAAACATTCAGTACTTC. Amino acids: CASSRLAGSVKNIQYF. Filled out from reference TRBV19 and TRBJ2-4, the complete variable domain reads DGGITQSPKYLFRKEGQNVTLSCEQNLNHDAMYWYRQDPGQGLRLIYYSQIVNDFQKGDIAEGYSVSREKKESFPLTVTSAQKNPTAFYLCASSRLAGSVKNIQYFGAGTRLSVL.

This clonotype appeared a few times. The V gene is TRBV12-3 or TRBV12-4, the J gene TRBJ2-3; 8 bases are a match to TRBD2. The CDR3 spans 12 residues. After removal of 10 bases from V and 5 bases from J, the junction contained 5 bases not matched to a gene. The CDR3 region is CATSGGIDTQYF. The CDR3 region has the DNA TGTGCCACCTCGGGGGGGATAGATACGCAGTATTTT.

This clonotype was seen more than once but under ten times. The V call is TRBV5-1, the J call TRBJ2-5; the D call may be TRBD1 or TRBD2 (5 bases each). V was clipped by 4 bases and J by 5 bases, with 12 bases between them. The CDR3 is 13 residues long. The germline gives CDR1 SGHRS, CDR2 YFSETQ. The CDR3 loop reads CASSRQEGETQYF. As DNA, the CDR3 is TGCGCCAGCAGCAGACAAGAGGGGGAGACCCAGTACTTC.

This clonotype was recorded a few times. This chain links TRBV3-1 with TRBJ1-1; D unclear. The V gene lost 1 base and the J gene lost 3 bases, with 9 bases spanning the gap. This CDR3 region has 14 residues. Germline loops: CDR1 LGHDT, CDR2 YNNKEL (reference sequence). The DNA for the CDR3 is TGTGCCAGCAGCCAAGTTGTCTCAGACACTGAAGCTTTCTTT. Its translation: CASSQVVSDTEAFF.

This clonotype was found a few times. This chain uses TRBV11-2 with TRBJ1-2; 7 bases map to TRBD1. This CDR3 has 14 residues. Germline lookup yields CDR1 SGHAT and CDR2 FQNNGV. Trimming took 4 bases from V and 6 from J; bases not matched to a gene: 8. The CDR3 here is CASSYLGQRDGYTF. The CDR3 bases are TGTGCCAGCAGCTACTTGGGACAGAGAGATGGCTACACCTTC.

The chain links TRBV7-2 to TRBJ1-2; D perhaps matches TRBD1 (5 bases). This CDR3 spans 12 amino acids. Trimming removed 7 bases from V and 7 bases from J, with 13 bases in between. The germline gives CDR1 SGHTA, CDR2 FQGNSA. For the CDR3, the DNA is TGTGCCAGCAACTCCCGAAGGGGTGGCTACACCTTC. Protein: CASNSRRGGYTF.

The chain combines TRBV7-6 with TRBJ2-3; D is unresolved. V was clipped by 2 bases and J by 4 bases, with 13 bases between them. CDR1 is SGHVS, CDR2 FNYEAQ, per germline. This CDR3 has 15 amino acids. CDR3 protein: CASSLTVMQADTQYF. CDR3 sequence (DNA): TGTGCCAGCAGCTTAACGGTAATGCAGGCAGATACGCAGTATTTT.

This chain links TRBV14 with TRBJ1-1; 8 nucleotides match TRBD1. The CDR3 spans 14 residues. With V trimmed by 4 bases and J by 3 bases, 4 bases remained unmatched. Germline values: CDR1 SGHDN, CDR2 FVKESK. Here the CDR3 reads CASSRGQVYTEAFF. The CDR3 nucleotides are TGTGCCAGCAGCCGGGGACAGGTGTACACTGAAGCTTTCTTT.

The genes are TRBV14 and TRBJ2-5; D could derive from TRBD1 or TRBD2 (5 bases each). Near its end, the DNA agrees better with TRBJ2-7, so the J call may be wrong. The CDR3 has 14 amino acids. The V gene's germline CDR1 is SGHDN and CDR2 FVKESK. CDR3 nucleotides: TGTGCCAGCAGCCAAGCGTACGGGACCTCCGAGCAGTACTTC. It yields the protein CASSQAYGTSEQYF.

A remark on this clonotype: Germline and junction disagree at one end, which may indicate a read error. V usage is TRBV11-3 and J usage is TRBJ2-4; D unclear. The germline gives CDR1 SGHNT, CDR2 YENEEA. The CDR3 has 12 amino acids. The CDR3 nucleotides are TGTGCCCGCAGCTTAGTTTCAAACATTCAGTACTTC. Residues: CARSLVSNIQYF.

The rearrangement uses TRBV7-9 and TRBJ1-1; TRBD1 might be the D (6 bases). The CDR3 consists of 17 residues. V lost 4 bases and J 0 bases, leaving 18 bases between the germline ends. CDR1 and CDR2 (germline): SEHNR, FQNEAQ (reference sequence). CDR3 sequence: CASSSPGQGPMNTEAFF. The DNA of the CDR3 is TGTGCCAGCAGCTCTCCCGGCCAGGGGCCCATGAACACTGAAGCTTTCTTT.

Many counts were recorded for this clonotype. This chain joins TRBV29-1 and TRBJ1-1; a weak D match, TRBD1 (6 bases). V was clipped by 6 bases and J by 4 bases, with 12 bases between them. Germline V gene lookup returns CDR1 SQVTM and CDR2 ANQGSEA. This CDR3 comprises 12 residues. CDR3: CSVLRGSTEAFF. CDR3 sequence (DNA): TGCAGCGTCCTCAGGGGAAGCACTGAAGCTTTCTTT.

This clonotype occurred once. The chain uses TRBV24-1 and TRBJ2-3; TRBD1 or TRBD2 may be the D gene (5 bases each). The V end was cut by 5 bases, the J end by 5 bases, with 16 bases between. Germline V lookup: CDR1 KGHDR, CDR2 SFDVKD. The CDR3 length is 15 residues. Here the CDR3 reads CATSGLGPVQDTQYF. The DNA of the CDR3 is TGTGCCACCAGTGGACTGGGACCAGTACAAGATACGCAGTATTTT.

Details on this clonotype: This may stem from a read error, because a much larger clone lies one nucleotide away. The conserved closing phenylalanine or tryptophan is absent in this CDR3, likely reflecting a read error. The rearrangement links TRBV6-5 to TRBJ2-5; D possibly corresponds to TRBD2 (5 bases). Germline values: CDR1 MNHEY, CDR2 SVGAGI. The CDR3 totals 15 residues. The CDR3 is CTSSYSKRLKVEQYV. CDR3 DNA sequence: TGTACCAGCAGTTACTCGAAGCGGCTCAAGGTAGAGCAGTACGTC.

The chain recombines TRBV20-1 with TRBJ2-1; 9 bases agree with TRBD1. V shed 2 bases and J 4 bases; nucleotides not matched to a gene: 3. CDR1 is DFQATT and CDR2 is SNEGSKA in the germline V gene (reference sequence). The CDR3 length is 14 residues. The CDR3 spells CSARNRGPYNEQFF. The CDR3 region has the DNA TGCAGTGCTAGAAACAGGGGGCCATACAATGAGCAGTTCTTC.

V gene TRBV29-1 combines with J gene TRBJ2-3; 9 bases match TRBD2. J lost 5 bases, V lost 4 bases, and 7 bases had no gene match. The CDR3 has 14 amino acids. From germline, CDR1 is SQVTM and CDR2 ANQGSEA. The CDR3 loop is CSVAPSGVRDTQYF. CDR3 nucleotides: TGCAGCGTTGCCCCTAGCGGGGTGAGAGATACGCAGTATTTT.

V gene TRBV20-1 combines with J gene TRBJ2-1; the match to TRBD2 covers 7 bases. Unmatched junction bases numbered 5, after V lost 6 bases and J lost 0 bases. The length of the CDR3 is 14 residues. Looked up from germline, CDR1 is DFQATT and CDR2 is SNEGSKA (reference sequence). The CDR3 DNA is TGCAGTGCCATGGGGGGGTTCTCCTACAATGAGCAGTTCTTC. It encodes CSAMGGFSYNEQFF.

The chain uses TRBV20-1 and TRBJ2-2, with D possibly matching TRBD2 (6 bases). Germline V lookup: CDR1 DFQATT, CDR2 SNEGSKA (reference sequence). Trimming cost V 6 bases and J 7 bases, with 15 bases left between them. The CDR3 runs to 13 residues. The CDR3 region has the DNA TGCAGTGCCGGGAGTGCCAGACACGGGGAGCTGTTTTTT. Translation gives CSAGSARHGELFF.

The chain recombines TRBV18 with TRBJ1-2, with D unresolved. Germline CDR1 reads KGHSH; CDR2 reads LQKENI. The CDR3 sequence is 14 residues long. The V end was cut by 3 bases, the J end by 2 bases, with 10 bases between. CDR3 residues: CASSPPLLNYGYTF. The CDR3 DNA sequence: TGTGCCAGCTCACCGCCTCTTCTGAACTATGGCTACACCTTC. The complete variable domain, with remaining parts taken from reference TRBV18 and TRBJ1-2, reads NAGVMQNPRHLVRRRGQEARLRCSPMKGHSHVYWYRQLPEEGLKFMVYLQKENIIDESGMPKERFSAEFPKEGPSILRIQQVVRGDSAAYFCASSPPLLNYGYTFGSGTRLTVV.

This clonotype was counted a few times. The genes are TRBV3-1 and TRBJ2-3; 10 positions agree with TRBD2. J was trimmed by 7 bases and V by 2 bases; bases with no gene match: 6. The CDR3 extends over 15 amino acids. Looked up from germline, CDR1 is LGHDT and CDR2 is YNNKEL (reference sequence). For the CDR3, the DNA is TGTGCCAGCAGCCAATCAGCGGGGGGGCCCTATACGCAGTATTTT. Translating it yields CASSQSAGGPYTQYF.